The clone carrying this TCR beta chain has just a few counts. The data originate from a study of blood T cells in healthy people across ages. Germline assignment: CDR1 MNHEY and CDR2 SVGAGI. The CDR3 sequence is 13 residues long. V lost 0 bases and J 10 bases, leaving 9 bases between the germline ends. The second PCR ran about 6 to 11 cycles with a sample-barcoded 5' primer and J-beta primers. TCRdb fed the 5' RACE reads into MiXCR, producing one record per CDR3 protein. Of about 780,000 distinct CDR3 sequences listed, around 25% are singletons. Separately, the same data were catalogued under a study of T cells of mothers and their children.

The TCR comes from a boy aged 5-17 years in good health. The chain recombines TRBV6-5 with TRBJ1-4; D not certain. Sequencing was carried out using blood. The CDR3 DNA sequence: TGTGCCAGCAGTTACTCGGGCACGGCAAAACTGTTTTTT. This translates into CASSYSGTAKLFF.